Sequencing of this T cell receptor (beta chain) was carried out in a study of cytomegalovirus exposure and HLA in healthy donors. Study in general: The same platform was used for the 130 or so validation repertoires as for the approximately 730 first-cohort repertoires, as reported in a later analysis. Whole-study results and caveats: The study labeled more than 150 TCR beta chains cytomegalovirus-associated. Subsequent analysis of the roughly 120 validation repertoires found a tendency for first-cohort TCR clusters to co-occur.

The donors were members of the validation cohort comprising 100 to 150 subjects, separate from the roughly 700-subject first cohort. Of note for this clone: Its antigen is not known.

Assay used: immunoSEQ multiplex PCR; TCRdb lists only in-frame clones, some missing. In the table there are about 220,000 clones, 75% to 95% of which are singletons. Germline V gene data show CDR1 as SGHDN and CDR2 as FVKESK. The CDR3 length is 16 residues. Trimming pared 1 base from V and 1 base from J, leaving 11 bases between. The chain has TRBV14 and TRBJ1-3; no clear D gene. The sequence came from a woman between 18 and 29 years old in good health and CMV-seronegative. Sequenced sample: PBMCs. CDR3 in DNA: TGTGCCAGCAGCCAAGTCCCGGGTTATTCTGGAAACACCATATATTTT. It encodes CASSQVPGYSGNTIYF.